These 6 T cell receptor beta chains originate from one sample sequenced in a study of T cell clonotyping in hematopoietic cell transplantation. Documented time point: recipient sample about 28 days before transplant, after cytoreduction. Measured with immunoSEQ multiplex PCR; TCRdb has only the in-frame clones, and not every one. The sample includes 25,000 to 35,000 clones, 60% to 80% of them seen just once. The material was peripheral blood mononuclear cells, obtained before stem cell transplant. The receptors here all came from a man aged 50-59 years with myelodysplastic syndrome. Some clones in this sample may be carry-over from other donors' samples.

The CDR3 is CASTMAGGTDTQYF. The CDR3 DNA is TGTGCCAGCACCATGGCCGGGGGAACAGATACGCAGTATTTT. This chain uses TRBV28 with TRBJ2-3; D possibly corresponds to TRBD2 (6 bases). CDR1 MDHEN and CDR2 SYDVKM come from the germline V gene. Trimming pared 7 bases from V and 3 bases from J, leaving 14 bases between. This CDR3 has 14 amino acids.

This chain links TRBV30 with TRBJ2-7, with D perhaps TRBD1 (6 bases). This CDR3 is built from 11 residues. Trimming removed 3 bases from V and 6 bases from J, with 9 bases in between. Germline CDR1 GTSNPN, CDR2 SVGIG (reference sequence). This chain's CDR3 is CAWRTGSEQYF. CDR3 DNA sequence: TGTGCCTGGAGGACAGGTAGCGAGCAGTACTTC.

The chain recombines TRBV7-2 with TRBJ2-1; D call uncertain. Germline values: CDR1 SGHTA, CDR2 FQGNSA. V was shortened by 7 bases and J by 4 bases, with 5 bases between the two germline ends. The CDR3 has 11 amino acids. The CDR3: CASTVYNEQFF. The CDR3 nucleotides are TGTGCCAGCACCGTATACAATGAGCAGTTCTTC. The whole variable domain, filled in from reference TRBV7-2 and TRBJ2-1, reads GAGVSQSPSNKVTEKGKDVELRCDPISGHTALYWYRQSLGQGLEFLIYFQGNSAPDKSGLPSDRFSAERTGGSVSTLTIQRTQQEDSAVYLCASTVYNEQFFGPGTRLTVL.

This chain joins TRBV27 and TRBJ2-2; TRBD2 matches 7 bases. After removal of 3 bases from V and 8 bases from J, the junction contained 3 bases not matched to a gene. CDR3 length: 13 amino acids. Germline values: CDR1 MNHEY, CDR2 SMNVEV (reference sequence). Here the CDR3 DNA reads TGTGCCAGCAGTTTTGAAGCGGGAGGGGAGCTGTTTTTT. Translation: CASSFEAGGELFF.

The CDR3 loop reads CASSLAEFPTYEQYF. DNA for the CDR3: TGCGCCAGCAGCTTGGCTGAGTTTCCAACCTACGAGCAGTACTTC. V gene TRBV5-1 combines with J gene TRBJ2-7; no definite D call. The CDR3 length is 15 residues. CDR1 SGHRS and CDR2 YFSETQ come from the germline V gene. V was trimmed by 0 bases and J by 2 bases, leaving 12 bases between them.

This clone turned up a few times. The CDR3 loop reads CASSQDPGNNYEQYF. The CDR3 DNA reads as TGCGCCAGCAGCCAAGATCCGGGGAACAACTACGAGCAGTACTTC. V and J are TRBV4-1 and TRBJ2-5, with D tentatively TRBD2 (5 bases). The last part of the DNA fits TRBJ2-7 better; the J call may be wrong. The CDR3 runs to 15 residues. CDR1 MGHRA and CDR2 YSYEKL come from the germline V gene.